One TCR beta chain is described in this entry. Antigen: not known. The sample is drawn from a study of cytomegalovirus exposure and HLA in healthy donors. A multiplex PCR was run with 60 Vbeta primers and 13 Jbeta primers. Produced via immunoSEQ multiplex PCR; TCRdb's table is partial and in-frame only. The sample holds some 150,000 clones; about 64% are singletons and the top ten take roughly 6.8%. Notes on the study in general: Relative to the roughly 640-donor mean, N-insertions were reportedly fewer in an Asian-associated ancestry cluster in a later analysis.

Sequencing used PBMCs. The receptor was derived from a woman aged 60-70 years in good health and CMV-seropositive.

This CDR3 is CASSPRTYEQYF. The CDR3 coding sequence is TGTGCCAGCAGCCCACGAACTTACGAGCAGTACTTC. V usage is TRBV5-4 and J usage is TRBJ2-5; D remains ambiguous. The J call is in doubt because the DNA end fits TRBJ2-7 better. Per germline, CDR1 SGHNT and CDR2 YYREEE (reference sequence). This CDR3 region has 12 residues.